The 20 T cell receptor beta chains below were found in one sample sequenced in a study of OX40 agonist ivuxolimab in advanced cancers. Method: immunoSEQ multiplex PCR; TCRdb's copy keeps in-frame clones and lacks some. The repertoire holds just over 45,000 clones, with just under 95% as singletons. This specimen consisted of CD4+ or CD8+ T cells sorted from blood, obtained in a trial of the OX40 agonist ivuxolimab. These TCRs come from an adult with an advanced solid tumor such as melanoma, head and neck, liver or kidney cancer.

V usage is TRBV30 and J usage is TRBJ2-7; TRBD1 agrees at 7 bases. Germline assignment: CDR1 GTSNPN and CDR2 SVGIG (reference sequence). CDR3 length equals 13 residues. V was clipped by 5 bases and J by 6 bases; unmatched bases: 10. The CDR3 DNA reads TGTGCCTGGGTGACCGGGACAGAGGCCGAGCAGTACTTC. It specifies CAWVTGTEAEQYF. The entire variable domain, with the rest obtained from reference TRBV30 and TRBJ2-7, is as follows: SQTIHQWPATLVQPVGSPLSLECTVEGTSNPNLYWYRQAAGRGLQLLFYSVGIGQISSEVPQNLSASRPQDRQFILSSKKLLLSDSGFYLCAWVTGTEAEQYFGPGTRLTVT.

CDR3 region: CASSLELAGGYNEQFF. CDR3 DNA: TGCGCCAGCAGCTTGGAGCTAGCGGGAGGGTACAATGAGCAGTTCTTC. V and J are TRBV5-1 and TRBJ2-1; 12 bases agree with TRBD2. V dropped 0 bases and J dropped 4; count of bases not matched to a gene: 2. Germline V gives CDR1 SGHRS, CDR2 YFSETQ. This CDR3 spans 16 amino acids.

The rearrangement uses TRBV7-6 and TRBJ2-1, with TRBD2 matching over 9 bases. Trimming at V came to 3 bases and at J to 0 bases, leaving 6 bases not matched to a gene. CDR3 length: 17 residues. The germline CDR1 and CDR2 sequences are SGHVS and FNYEAQ. The CDR3 sequence is CASSFGTSSSSYNEQFF. DNA for the CDR3: TGTGCCAGCAGCTTCGGGACTAGCTCGAGCTCCTACAATGAGCAGTTCTTC.

The chain recombines TRBV15 with TRBJ2-5; 8 positions agree with TRBD1. Trimming removed 3 bases from V and 4 bases from J; junction bases left unmatched: 4. The germline V gene has CDR1 LNHNV and CDR2 YYDKDF (reference sequence). CDR3 length equals 14 residues. For the CDR3, the DNA is TGTGCCACCAGCAGGCGGACAGGGCTAGAGACCCAGTACTTC. Its translation is CATSRRTGLETQYF.

This chain joins TRBV29-1 and TRBJ2-1, with D tentatively TRBD2 (5 bases). The CDR3 is 14 residues long. Looked up from germline, CDR1 is SQVTM and CDR2 is ANQGSEA. The ends were cut back, 4 bases at V and 6 bases at J, with 16 bases in the middle. The CDR3 DNA is TGCAGCGTTGTCAGATCAGGTCGGGGCAATGAGCAGTTCTTC. Translation gives CSVVRSGRGNEQFF.

The rearrangement uses TRBV10-2 and TRBJ2-7; TRBD2 aligns across 10 bases. The CDR3 sequence is 14 residues long. Trimming took 5 bases from V and 3 from J; bases not matched to a gene: 4. Germline loops: CDR1 WSHSY, CDR2 SAAADI. Here the CDR3 reads CASSPGLASYEQYF. The CDR3 nucleotides read TGCGCCAGCAGTCCGGGACTAGCGAGCTACGAGCAGTACTTC.

The V call is TRBV2, the J call TRBJ2-7, with 7 positions matching TRBD1. Germline V gene data show CDR1 as SNHLY and CDR2 as FYNNEI. The V gene end was trimmed by 7 bases and the J gene end by 5 bases; junction bases not matched to a gene: 8. The CDR3 is 13 residues long. Here the CDR3 DNA reads TGTGCCAGCACTCAGCGACAGGGTAACGAGCAGTACTTC. It is translated as CASTQRQGNEQYF.

The V gene is TRBV6-1, the J gene TRBJ2-1; 10 bases fit TRBD1. Germline loops: CDR1 MNHNS, CDR2 SASEGT. The ends lost 8 bases at V and 6 bases at J; junction bases unmatched: 4. This CDR3 is 13 amino acids long. The CDR3 spells CASGTGVGNEQFF. The CDR3 coding sequence is TGTGCCAGCGGGACAGGGGTAGGCAATGAGCAGTTCTTC.

Only one count was recorded for this clone. V usage is TRBV6-1 and J usage is TRBJ2-2, with 7 bases identical to TRBD1. V shed 4 bases and J 4 bases; nucleotides not matched to a gene: 9. CDR3 size: 16 residues. Germline V gene lookup returns CDR1 MNHNS and CDR2 SASEGT. The DNA for the CDR3 is TGTGCCAGCAGTGCCCGCCCGCAGGGGGTCACCGGGGAGCTGTTTTTT. Translation gives CASSARPQGVTGELFF.

The chain is built from TRBV7-9 and TRBJ2-5, with 7 bases matching TRBD1. Germline assignment: CDR1 SEHNR and CDR2 FQNEAQ (reference sequence). The CDR3 runs to 14 residues. The trim removed 5 bases at V and 6 bases at J, leaving 9 bases unmatched. As DNA, the CDR3 is TGTGCCAGCAGCGAGAGACAGGGTCTGAAGACCCAGTACTTC. Its translation: CASSERQGLKTQYF.

The V call is TRBV6-1, the J call TRBJ2-7; 9 bases align to TRBD2. In germline, CDR1 is MNHNS, CDR2 SASEGT. This CDR3 comprises 19 residues. With V trimmed by 4 bases and J by 3 bases, 19 bases remained unmatched. The CDR3, as DNA: TGTGCCAGCAGTGCATATGATCCGGGACTAGCTTTGAACGGCTACGAGCAGTACTTC. Translating it yields CASSAYDPGLALNGYEQYF.

The count of this clone is one. The chain employs TRBV4-3 and TRBJ1-1; D remains unclear. The ends were cut back, 3 bases at V and 1 base at J, with 6 bases in the middle. Germline CDR1 LGHNA, CDR2 YSLEER. There are 13 residues in the CDR3. This chain's CDR3 is CASSHSSNTEAFF. DNA of the CDR3: TGCGCCAGCAGCCATTCATCGAACACTGAAGCTTTCTTT.

This sequence joins TRBV5-4 and TRBJ2-1; 8 bases match TRBD2. V trimming: 3 bases; J trimming: 0 bases; junction bases outside the gene matches: 8. The germline CDR1 and CDR2 sequences are SGHNT and YYREEE (reference sequence). The CDR3 is 17 amino acids. The CDR3 DNA follows: TGTGCCAGCAGCTGGGTCGGGAGGGCGAGCTCCTACAATGAGCAGTTCTTC. Protein: CASSWVGRASSYNEQFF.

J is TRBJ2-1 and V is TRBV7-6, with D hard to call. Trimming removed 4 bases at V and 9 bases at J, with 7 bases between. Germline V gene data show CDR1 as SGHVS and CDR2 as FNYEAQ. The length of the CDR3 is 11 residues. For the CDR3, the DNA is TGTGCCAGCAGCTCCCCGGGTGAGCAGTTCTTC. Translated, it gives CASSSPGEQFF.

The chain is built from TRBV7-6 and TRBJ2-7; no clear D gene. Trimming pared 5 bases from V and 4 bases from J, leaving 18 bases between. The length of the CDR3 is 15 residues. CDR1 is SGHVS and CDR2 is FNYEAQ in the germline V gene. In DNA, the CDR3 is TGTGCCAGCAGCGCAACACCTCAGACCCTTTACGAGCAGTACTTC. It translates to CASSATPQTLYEQYF.

This clone was counted once. In nucleotides, the CDR3 is TGCGCCAGCAGCCGCGGACTAGCGGGTCCAGGTTCGAAAGACGAGCAGTACTTC. Translated, it gives CASSRGLAGPGSKDEQYF. The V and J genes are TRBV4-1 and TRBJ2-7; 11 nucleotides match TRBD2. The germline gives CDR1 MGHRA, CDR2 YSYEKL. The ends lost 4 bases at V and 5 bases at J; junction bases unmatched: 16. The CDR3 length is 18 residues.

In its sample, this clone was seen once. The chain carries TRBV7-8 and TRBJ2-7; D is possibly TRBD1 (5 bases). V was cut by 1 base and J by 1 base, with 14 bases left in between. Germline V lookup: CDR1 SGHVS, CDR2 FQNEAQ. The CDR3 has 16 amino acids. CDR3 coding DNA: TGTGCCAGCAGCTTAGGTCTGGGGCTAAGGTCCTACGAGCAGTACTTC. It specifies CASSLGLGLRSYEQYF.

The chain couples TRBV9 to TRBJ1-1; D remains ambiguous. The germline CDR1 and CDR2 sequences are SGDLS and YYNGEE. The V gene lost 1 base and the J gene lost 0 bases, with 10 bases spanning the gap. The CDR3 runs 15 residues. The CDR3 coding sequence is TGTGCCAGCAGCGTATCCGGTGGCATGAACACTGAAGCTTTCTTT. Its translation: CASSVSGGMNTEAFF. Looking up the rest from reference TRBV9 and TRBJ1-1 gives the full variable domain: DSGVTQTPKHLITATGQRVTLRCSPRSGDLSVYWYQQSLDQGLQFLIQYYNGEERAKGNILERFSAQQFPDLHSELNLSSLELGDSALYFCASSVSGGMNTEAFFGQGTRLTVV.

The chain couples TRBV14 to TRBJ1-2; 8 nucleotides line up with TRBD1. V was pared by 1 base and J by 3 bases, with 4 bases of the junction left unmatched. The CDR3 is 15 amino acids. Germline V gene lookup returns CDR1 SGHDN and CDR2 FVKESK. CDR3 in DNA: TGTGCCAGCAGCCAAGGACAGGGGTGGGACTATGGCTACACCTTC. Translating it yields CASSQGQGWDYGYTF.

V usage is TRBV13 and J usage is TRBJ1-5; D gene ambiguous. The CDR3 extends over 13 amino acids. Germline loops: CDR1 PRHDT, CDR2 FYEKMQ (reference sequence). The V end lost 5 bases, the J end lost 7 bases, and 12 bases lay between the germline ends. The CDR3 DNA is TGTGCCAGCAGCCAGAGGTCTAACCAGCCCCAGCATTTT. Translated: CASSQRSNQPQHF.